Each of the 13 T cell receptor beta chains below was sequenced from the same sample in a study of chemoradiotherapy in HPV16-positive cancers. Libraries were prepared by immunoSEQ multiplex PCR; TCRdb keeps only in-frame clonotypes and omits some of them. The sample has approximately 3,000 clones; approximately 86% are singletons. Material: tumor tissue, obtained from a patient who underwent chemoradiotherapy. The receptor set was obtained from a human donor with HPV-associated anogenital cancer.

The chain employs TRBV4-3 and TRBJ2-1; D is possibly TRBD2 (5 bases). The germline gives CDR1 LGHNA, CDR2 YSLEER. CDR3 size: 14 residues. Deletions cut 1 base from V and 6 bases from J, with 10 bases between. This CDR3 reads CASSQGLRGNEQFF. The CDR3 DNA sequence: TGCGCCAGCAGCCAAGGGCTACGGGGCAATGAGCAGTTCTTC.

This chain links TRBV11-2 with TRBJ2-7, with a possible D match to TRBD1 (6 bases). The ends were cut back, 5 bases at V and 6 bases at J, with 14 bases in the middle. Germline V gene data show CDR1 as SGHAT and CDR2 as FQNNGV. The CDR3 sequence is 13 residues long. This CDR3 reads CASSVIDRSEQYF. The CDR3 DNA sequence: TGTGCCAGCAGCGTAATAGACAGGTCCGAGCAGTACTTC.

The chain has TRBV27 and TRBJ2-5; 9 bases map to TRBD2. CDR1 is MNHEY, CDR2 SMNVEV, per germline (reference sequence). V trimming: 6 bases; J trimming: 3 bases; junction bases outside the gene matches: 5. The CDR3 consists of 14 residues. DNA for the CDR3: TGTGCCAGCAGGAATCTAGCGGGGAAAGAGACCCAGTACTTC. It codes for CASRNLAGKETQYF.

The chain links TRBV11-2 to TRBJ2-3; TRBD2 matches at 8 bases. CDR1 and CDR2 from the germline V gene are SGHAT and FQNNGV. This CDR3 comprises 16 residues. The J segment lost 5 bases and the V segment lost 4 bases, leaving 11 bases of the junction unmatched. CDR3 nucleotides: TGTGCCAGCAGCTCGCCCCCGGGGGGGCTGGGAGATACGCAGTATTTT. Translating gives CASSSPPGGLGDTQYF.

The J gene is TRBJ2-2, the V gene TRBV7-9; 7 bases are a match to TRBD1. Trimming at V came to 4 bases and at J to 3 bases, leaving 2 bases not matched to a gene. Germline CDR1 reads SEHNR; CDR2 reads FQNEAQ (reference sequence). The CDR3 is made up of 14 amino acids. The CDR3 coding sequence is TGTGCCAGCAGCTACAGGGGATACACCGGGGAGCTGTTTTTT. Amino acids: CASSYRGYTGELFF.

V is TRBV6-1 and J is TRBJ1-3; D is uncertain. The ends were cut back, 3 bases at V and 0 bases at J, with 9 bases in the middle. The CDR3 length is 15 residues. Germline CDR1 is MNHNS and CDR2 is SASEGT. The DNA of the CDR3 is TGTGCCAGCAGTGATGGACGGAGCTCTGGAAACACCATATATTTT. Protein: CASSDGRSSGNTIYF.

This chain connects TRBV23-1 to TRBJ2-5, with TRBD1 identical over 11 bases. TRBV23-1 is annotated as an ORF whose role is uncertain. The CDR3 length is 17 residues. With V trimmed by 0 bases and J by 3 bases, 6 bases remained unmatched. The CDR3 loop reads CASSQSEGQGVKETQYF. The CDR3 DNA follows: TGCGCCAGCAGTCAATCAGAGGGACAGGGGGTAAAAGAGACCCAGTACTTC.

This sequence joins TRBV5-1 and TRBJ2-7; a weak D match, TRBD1 (6 bases). V was pared by 2 bases and J by 3 bases, with 15 bases between. The CDR3 is made up of 15 amino acids. Germline CDR1 is SGHRS and CDR2 is YFSETQ. CDR3 amino acids: CASSLRQEPHYEQYF. CDR3 DNA: TGCGCCAGCAGCTTACGACAGGAGCCACACTACGAGCAGTACTTC.

The chain carries TRBV7-9 and TRBJ2-5; 12 bases agree with TRBD2. Germline CDR1 is SEHNR and CDR2 is FQNEAQ (reference sequence). The CDR3 spans 16 residues. Trimming at V came to 5 bases and at J to 0 bases, leaving 4 bases not matched to a gene. The CDR3, as DNA: TGTGCCAGCAGCCGGACTAGCGGGGCCTACCAAGAGACCCAGTACTTC. Translated: CASSRTSGAYQETQYF.

CDR3 loop: CARGDFSYNSPLHF. The CDR3 region has the DNA TGCGCCAGAGGGGACTTCTCCTATAATTCACCCCTCCACTTT. The rearrangement links TRBV5-1 to TRBJ1-6; possible D gene TRBD1, 5 bases. The CDR3 contains 14 residues. With 8 bases removed from V and 0 bases from J, the gap between germline ends came to 9 bases. Germline-derived CDR1 and CDR2 are SGHRS and YFSETQ. The full variable domain, in which reference TRBV5-1 and TRBJ1-6 provide the parts outside the CDR3, is KAGVTQTPRYLIKTRGQQVTLSCSPISGHRSVSWYQQTPGQGLQFLFEYFSETQRNKGNFPGRFSGRQFSNSRSEMNVSTLELGDSALYLCARGDFSYNSPLHFGNGTRLTVT.

A few counts support this clone. The rearrangement uses TRBV18 and TRBJ2-7; 8 nucleotides agree with TRBD1. From germline, CDR1 is KGHSH and CDR2 LQKENI. The trim removed 6 bases at V and 0 bases at J, leaving 10 bases unmatched. The CDR3 totals 16 residues. CDR3 nucleotides: TGTGCCAGCTCCCGAAACAGGGGGGAAAGCTCCTACGAGCAGTACTTC. The encoded protein is CASSRNRGESSYEQYF.

The chain is built from TRBV5-1 and TRBJ2-7; weak D call: TRBD1 (6 bases). V lost 4 bases, J lost 1 base, and 15 bases lay in between. Germline V CDR1 and CDR2: SGHRS, YFSETQ. This CDR3 has 15 residues. The CDR3 DNA sequence: TGCGCCAGCAGCCCCCAGGGGTCCCTTTCCTACGAGCAGTACTTC. Its translation is CASSPQGSLSYEQYF.

The chain carries TRBV6-6 and TRBJ1-2; maybe TRBD1 (5 bases). There are 14 residues in the CDR3. Trimming shortened V by 7 bases and J by 3 bases, and 15 bases separated the two germline ends. CDR1 is MNHNY and CDR2 is SVGAGI in the germline V gene (reference sequence). The CDR3 nucleotides are TGTGCCAGCAATAGACAGCCTGGGGACTATGGCTACACCTTC. It codes for CASNRQPGDYGYTF.